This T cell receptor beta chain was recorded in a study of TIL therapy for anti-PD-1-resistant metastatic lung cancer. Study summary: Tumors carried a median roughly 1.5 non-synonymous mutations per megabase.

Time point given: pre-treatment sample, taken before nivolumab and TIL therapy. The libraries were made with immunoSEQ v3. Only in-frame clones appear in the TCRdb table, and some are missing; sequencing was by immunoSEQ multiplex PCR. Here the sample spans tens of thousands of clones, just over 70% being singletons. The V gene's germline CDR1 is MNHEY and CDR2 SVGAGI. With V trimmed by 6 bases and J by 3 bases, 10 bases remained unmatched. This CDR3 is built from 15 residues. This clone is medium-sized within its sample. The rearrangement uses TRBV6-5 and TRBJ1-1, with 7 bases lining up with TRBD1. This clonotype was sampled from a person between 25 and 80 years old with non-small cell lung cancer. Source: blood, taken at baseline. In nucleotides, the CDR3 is TGTGCCAGCAGGACCCCGACAGGGTATGACACTGAAGCTTTCTTT. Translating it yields CASRTPTGYDTEAFF.